These T cell receptor beta chains were read from a single sample in a study of cytomegalovirus exposure and HLA in healthy donors. TCRdb's table, derived via immunoSEQ multiplex PCR, lists solely in-frame clones and lacks some. In the table there are about 130,000 clones, approximately 89% of which are singletons. Sequencing input: PBMCs. Receptors originate from a man aged 25-40 years in good health and CMV-seronegative. The CDR3 runs from the conserved cysteine through the conserved F or W. Each record gives: D gene, J gene, V gene, clone size, CDR3 DNA, CDR3 protein. The D gene is left open where the match is weak. Part of the rows lack a size; the others show once, few, many or a class for expanded clones.

D: TRBD2
J: TRBJ2-5
V: TRBV7-8
size: NA
DNA: TGTGCCAGCAGCTTAGTTGGTAGCGGGGGACTCCAAGAGACCCAGTACTTC
CDR3: CASSLVGSGGLQETQYF

D: TRBD1
J: TRBJ2-5
V: TRBV29-1
size: NA
DNA: TGCAGCGCCGCCAGCAGGGGGCGAGAGACCCAGTACTTC
CDR3: CSAASRGRETQYF

D: NA
J: TRBJ1-4
V: TRBV5-1
size: NA
DNA: TGCGCCAGCAGCCTCACGAAATCGGGTCAACGACGGGATGAAAAACTGTTTTTT
CDR3: CASSLTKSGQRRDEKLFF

D: TRBD2
J: TRBJ2-1
V: TRBV7-3
size: NA
DNA: TGTGCCAGCAGCTTTCAATTTTCTGGACTAGCGGGGGACAATGAGCAGTTCTTC
CDR3: CASSFQFSGLAGDNEQFF

D: NA
J: TRBJ2-3
V: TRBV5-4
size: NA
DNA: TGTGCCAGCAGCTTACAGGGTTCCACAGATACGCAGTATTTT
CDR3: CASSLQGSTDTQYF

D: TRBD2
J: TRBJ2-7
V: TRBV5-4
size: NA
DNA: TGTGCCAGCAGCGTAGGACTAGCGGGGGGGCGGTACGAGCAGTACTTC
CDR3: CASSVGLAGGRYEQYF

D: NA
J: TRBJ1-6
V: TRBV4-3
size: once
DNA: TGCGCCAGCAGCCAAGACTCGGTGGGACAAGATAATTCACCCCTCCACTTT
CDR3: CASSQDSVGQDNSPLHF

D: NA
J: TRBJ1-2
V: TRBV5-6
size: NA
DNA: TGTGCCAGCAGCTTGCCGGTGGACTATGGCTACACCTTC
CDR3: CASSLPVDYGYTF

D: TRBD2
J: TRBJ2-5
V: TRBV28
size: once
DNA: TGTGCCAGCAGTTTAACTAGCGGGGGGTCCCAGTACTTC
CDR3: CASSLTSGGSQYF

D: NA
J: TRBJ1-4
V: TRBV5-1
size: few
DNA: TGCGCCAGCAGCTTGGTCGGGGGTGTAAGTACGGAAAAACTGTTTTTT
CDR3: CASSLVGGVSTEKLFF

D: TRBD2
J: TRBJ2-5
V: TRBV7-2
size: once
DNA: TGTGCCAGCAGCAAAGACCCGGGGGGAGGAGAGACCCAGTACTTC
CDR3: CASSKDPGGGETQYF

D: TRBD2
J: TRBJ2-5
V: TRBV7-8
size: NA
DNA: TGTGCCAGCAGCTTAAAAAGAGGACTAGCGGTCCAAGAGACCCAGTACTTC
CDR3: CASSLKRGLAVQETQYF

D: NA
J: TRBJ2-3
V: TRBV10-3
size: NA
DNA: TGTGCCATCAGTGAGTCGGTTAGCGCAGATACGCAGTATTTT
CDR3: CAISESVSADTQYF

D: NA
J: TRBJ2-3
V: TRBV10-3
size: NA
DNA: TGTGCCATCAGTGATGGACAGCCCGGGTCGGATACGCAGTATTTT
CDR3: CAISDGQPGSDTQYF

D: TRBD2
J: TRBJ2-3
V: TRBV2
size: NA
DNA: TGTGCCAGCAGTGAAGCGCGTGTACTAGCGGGTGGAGATACGCAGTATTTT
CDR3: CASSEARVLAGGDTQYF

D: TRBD1
J: TRBJ1-2
V: TRBV9
size: NA
DNA: TGTGCCAGCAGCGGAGCTATGGGACAGACCTATGGCTACACCTTC
CDR3: CASSGAMGQTYGYTF

D: TRBD2
J: TRBJ2-1
V: TRBV5-6
size: NA
DNA: TGTGCCAGCAGCTTGGCTCTAGCGGGGGACAATGAGCAGTTCTTC
CDR3: CASSLALAGDNEQFF

D: TRBD2
J: TRBJ2-5
V: TRBV28
size: NA
DNA: TGTGCCAGCAGTTGGGGACTAGCGGTGGGCCAGTACTTC
CDR3: CASSWGLAVGQYF

D: NA
J: TRBJ1-1
V: TRBV5-1
size: NA
DNA: TGCGCCAGCAGCTCTGATTGGGGGGAGGGAACCCCTGAAGCTTTCTTT
CDR3: CASSSDWGEGTPEAFF

D: NA
J: TRBJ1-3
V: TRBV15
size: once
DNA: TGTGCCACCAGCAGACCCCGGGACTCTGGAAACACCATATATTTT
CDR3: CATSRPRDSGNTIYF

D: NA
J: TRBJ1-3
V: TRBV4-3
size: once
DNA: TGCGCCAGCAGCCAAGATATCAAGGGCCAGGGTTACCCCAGGAGCTCTGGAAACACCATATATTTT
CDR3: CASSQDIKGQGYPRSSGNTIYF

D: TRBD2
J: TRBJ2-3
V: TRBV18
size: NA
DNA: TGTGCCAGCTCACCGCGACTAGCGGGGGGGAAGACAGATACGCAGTATTTT
CDR3: CASSPRLAGGKTDTQYF

D: NA
J: TRBJ1-5
V: TRBV19
size: NA
DNA: TGTGCCAGTAGTACCTATTCCCACGGGGGACAGCCCCAGCATTTT
CDR3: CASSTYSHGGQPQHF

D: NA
J: TRBJ1-2
V: TRBV15
size: NA
DNA: TGTGCCACCAGCAGAGACCGAGCCGGGATTTTATATGGCTACACCTTC
CDR3: CATSRDRAGILYGYTF

D: TRBD1
J: TRBJ1-2
V: TRBV9
size: NA
DNA: TGTGCCAGCAGCGTAGATCAGGACAGGGTCTATGGCTACACCTTC
CDR3: CASSVDQDRVYGYTF

D: TRBD2
J: TRBJ2-1
V: TRBV10-1
size: NA
DNA: TGCGCCAGCAGCACCTCCGGGGGGGGTCACAATGAGCAGTTCTTC
CDR3: CASSTSGGGHNEQFF

D: NA
J: TRBJ1-2
V: TRBV20-1
size: NA
DNA: TGCAGTGCACTTGCTAACTATGGCTACACCTTC
CDR3: CSALANYGYTF

D: TRBD1
J: TRBJ1-2
V: TRBV9
size: NA
DNA: TGTGCCAGCAGCGTAGGACAGGGGGCTAACTATGGCTACACCTTC
CDR3: CASSVGQGANYGYTF

D: NA
J: TRBJ1-5
V: TRBV21-1
size: NA
DNA: TGTGCCAGCAGCAAAGCGTGCGGCAGGGCAGGGAATCAGCCCCAGCATTTT
CDR3: CASSKACGRAGNQPQHF

D: TRBD2
J: TRBJ2-3
V: TRBV4-1
size: once
DNA: TGCGCCAGCAGCCAGACCCCTAGCGGGGCCAGCACAGATACGCAGTATTTT
CDR3: CASSQTPSGASTDTQYF

D: NA
J: TRBJ2-7
V: TRBV7-3
size: NA
DNA: TGTGCCAGCAGCCCGATCCGCGGGGCCGAGCAGTACTTC
CDR3: CASSPIRGAEQYF

D: TRBD2
J: TRBJ2-3
V: TRBV6-1
size: NA
DNA: TGTGCCAGCAGTGAGGGGACTAGCGGTGCAGGTACGCAGTATTTT
CDR3: CASSEGTSGAGTQYF

D: NA
J: TRBJ1-5
V: TRBV19
size: NA
DNA: TGTGCCAGTAGTATAGATCAGGTGGGAGATCAGCCCCAGCATTTT
CDR3: CASSIDQVGDQPQHF

D: TRBD1
J: TRBJ1-4
V: TRBV10-3
size: NA
DNA: TGTGCCATCAGTGATCGCACAGGGGGAGAGGCGAATGAAAAACTGTTTTTT
CDR3: CAISDRTGGEANEKLFF

D: NA
J: TRBJ1-6
V: TRBV5-1
size: NA
DNA: TGCGCCAGCAGCCGGAGACGGGGGAATTCACCCCTCCACTTT
CDR3: CASSRRRGNSPLHF

D: NA
J: TRBJ2-1
V: TRBV9
size: NA
DNA: TGTGCCAGCAGCGTAGGTATGGCAAGCTCCTACAATGAGCAGTTCTTC
CDR3: CASSVGMASSYNEQFF